Sequencing of this T cell receptor beta chain was carried out in a study of blood T cell repertoires in COVID-19. Study as a whole: Italy, Spain and the United States were the sources of the convalescent and acute COVID-19 samples. PBMCs, B-cell-depleted T cells, or T cells provided the cDNA or gDNA that made up the material.

The germline V gene encodes CDR1 MNHEY and CDR2 SMNVEV (reference sequence). V trimming: 4 bases; J trimming: 5 bases; junction bases outside the gene matches: 6. The CDR3 contains 15 residues. In the study's own analysis: Estimated nucleated cell counts came from reference gene primer amplification. Sequencing was performed with immunoSEQ multiplex PCR; in TCRdb, only in-frame clones are kept and a portion is missing. V, J and clone size are taken as reported in that table, and D and trimming were inferred from the DNA itself. This table holds some 80,000 clones, 70% to 90% found once. Patients in Seattle were enrolled during active infection, then followed longitudinally.

Source material: peripheral blood. The rearrangement joins TRBV27 to TRBJ1-5; TRBD1 agrees at 9 bases. The sequence was collected from a middle-aged man with COVID-19, enrolled during active disease. CDR3 coding DNA: TGTGCCAGCAGTTCCCTCGGGACAGGGTATCAGCCCCAGCATTTT. This gives the protein CASSSLGTGYQPQHF.